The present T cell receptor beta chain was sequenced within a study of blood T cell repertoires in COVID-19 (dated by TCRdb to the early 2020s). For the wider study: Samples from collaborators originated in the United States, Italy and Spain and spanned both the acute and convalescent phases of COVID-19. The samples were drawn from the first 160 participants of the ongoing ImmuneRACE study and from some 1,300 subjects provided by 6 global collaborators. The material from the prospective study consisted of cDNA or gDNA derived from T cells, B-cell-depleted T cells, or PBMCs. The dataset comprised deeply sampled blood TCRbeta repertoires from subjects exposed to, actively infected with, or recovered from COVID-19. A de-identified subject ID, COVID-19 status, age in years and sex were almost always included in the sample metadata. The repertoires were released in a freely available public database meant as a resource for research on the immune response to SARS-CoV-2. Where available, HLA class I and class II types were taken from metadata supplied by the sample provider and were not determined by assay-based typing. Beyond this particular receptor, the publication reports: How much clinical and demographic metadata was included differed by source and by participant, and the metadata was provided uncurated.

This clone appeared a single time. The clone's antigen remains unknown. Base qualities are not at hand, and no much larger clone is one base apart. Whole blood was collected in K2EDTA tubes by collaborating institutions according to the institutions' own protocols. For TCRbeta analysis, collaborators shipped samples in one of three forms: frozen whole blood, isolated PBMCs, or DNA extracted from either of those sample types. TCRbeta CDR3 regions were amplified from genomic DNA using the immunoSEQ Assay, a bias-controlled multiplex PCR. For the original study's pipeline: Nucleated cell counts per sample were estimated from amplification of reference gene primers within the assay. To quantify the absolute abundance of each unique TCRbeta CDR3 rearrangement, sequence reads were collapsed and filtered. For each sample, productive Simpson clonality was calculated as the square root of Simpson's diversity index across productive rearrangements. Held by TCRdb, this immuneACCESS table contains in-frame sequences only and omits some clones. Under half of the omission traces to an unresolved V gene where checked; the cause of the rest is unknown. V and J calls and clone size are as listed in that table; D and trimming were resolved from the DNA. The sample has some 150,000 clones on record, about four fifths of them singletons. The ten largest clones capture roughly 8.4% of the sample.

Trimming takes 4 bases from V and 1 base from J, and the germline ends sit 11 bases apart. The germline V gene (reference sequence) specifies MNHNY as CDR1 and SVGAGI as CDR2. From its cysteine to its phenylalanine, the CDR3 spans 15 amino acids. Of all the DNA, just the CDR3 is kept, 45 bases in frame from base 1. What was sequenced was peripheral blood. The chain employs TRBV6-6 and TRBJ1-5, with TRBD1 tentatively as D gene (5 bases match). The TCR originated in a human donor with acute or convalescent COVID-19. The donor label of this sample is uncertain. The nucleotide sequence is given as TGTGCCAGCAGTTCCGGACACTCAAGCAATCAGCCCCAGCATTTT. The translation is CASSSGHSSNQPQHF.